These T cell receptor beta chains were read from a single sample in a study of shared clonotypes between healthy human individuals. Only in-frame clones appear in the TCRdb table, and some are missing; sequencing was by immunoSEQ multiplex PCR. This table has hundreds of thousands of clones, approximately 75% appearing once. The sequencing input was memory CD4+ T cells sorted from blood. The receptors were gathered from a woman in her 30s in good health. The CDR3 runs from the conserved cysteine through the conserved F or W. D genes are given only for firm matches. Clone sizes are given selectively: once, few, many, or a class where the clone is expanded.

d_gene | abundance | j_gene | v_gene | CDR3aa | CDR3nt
- | - | TRBJ2-3 | TRBV7-3 | CASSSGQRGTDTQYF | TGTGCCAGCAGCTCTGGACAGAGGGGAACAGATACGCAGTATTTT
- | - | TRBJ2-7 | TRBV14 | CASSQGVSAASFYEQYF | TGTGCCAGCAGCCAGGGAGTTTCGGCCGCCAGTTTCTACGAGCAGTACTTC
- | - | TRBJ2-5 | TRBV29-1 | CSVEDGFQETQYF | TGCAGCGTTGAGGACGGTTTCCAAGAGACCCAGTACTTC
TRBD1 | - | TRBJ2-5 | TRBV7-8 | CASSHTQGVQETQYF | TGTGCCAGCAGTCATACCCAGGGGGTCCAAGAGACCCAGTACTTC
TRBD2 | - | TRBJ2-1 | TRBV19 | CASGTSGYEQFF | TGTGCCAGTGGGACTAGCGGGTATGAGCAGTTCTTC
TRBD2 | - | TRBJ2-3 | TRBV7-9 | CASSPGLAGGPQDTQYF | TGTGCCAGCAGCCCGGGACTAGCGGGAGGGCCTCAAGATACGCAGTATTTT
TRBD2 | - | TRBJ2-7 | TRBV7-2 | CASSASGRTGFF | TGTGCCAGCAGCGCCAGCGGGAGGACCGGATTTTTC
TRBD1 | - | TRBJ2-2 | TRBV7-9 | CASSFRRDRGITGELFF | TGTGCCAGCAGCTTCCGCCGGGACAGGGGAATCACCGGGGAGCTGTTTTTT
- | - | TRBJ1-1 | TRBV21-1 | CASSNGGHLEAFF | TGTGCCAGCAGCAATGGGGGACACCTTGAAGCTTTCTTT
TRBD2 | many | TRBJ2-7 | TRBV6-6 | CASSYGSSGIEQYF | TGTGCCAGCAGTTACGGTTCTAGCGGGATCGAGCAGTACTTC
- | - | TRBJ2-6 | TRBV7-8 | CASSFGRGVLGANVLTF | TGTGCCAGCAGCTTCGGCAGGGGTGTTTTGGGGGCCAACGTCCTGACTTTC
- | - | TRBJ1-2 | TRBV27 | CASSSGVQLYGYTF | TGTGCCAGCAGTAGTGGGGTCCAACTCTATGGCTACACCTTC
- | - | TRBJ2-7 | TRBV7-2 | CASSLAASDSYEQYF | TGTGCCAGCAGCTTAGCAGCATCGGACAGCTACGAGCAGTACTTC
TRBD1 | - | TRBJ1-5 | TRBV7-2 | CASSTGTGEQPQHF | TGTGCCAGCAGCACCGGGACAGGGGAACAGCCCCAGCATTTT
- | - | TRBJ2-5 | TRBV5-1 | CASSLRGVQETQYF | TGCGCCAGCAGCTTGAGAGGCGTCCAAGAGACCCAGTACTTC
- | many | TRBJ1-1 | TRBV5-1 | CASSNGQVNTEAFF | TGCGCCAGCAGCAATGGACAAGTGAACACTGAAGCTTTCTTT
- | - | TRBJ2-7 | TRBV7-9 | CASSPGHYEQYF | TGTGCCAGCAGTCCGGGCCACTACGAGCAGTACTTC
- | - | TRBJ2-6 | TRBV11-2 | CASSLVKGSSGANVLTF | TGTGCCAGCAGCCTAGTCAAGGGCAGCTCTGGGGCCAACGTCCTGACTTTC
- | few | TRBJ1-2 | TRBV7-6 | CASSLVRQGYTF | TGTGCCAGCAGCTTAGTAAGGCAAGGCTACACCTTC
TRBD1 | - | TRBJ2-2 | TRBV27 | CASSFLGQTNTGELFF | TGTGCCAGCAGTTTTTTGGGACAGACCAACACCGGGGAGCTGTTTTTT
TRBD2 | - | TRBJ2-7 | TRBV4-2 | CASSQAVGGSGRLEQYF | TGTGCCAGCAGCCAAGCGGTCGGCGGTAGCGGGAGGCTCGAGCAGTACTTC
- | - | TRBJ2-7 | TRBV11-2 | CASSSPRGYSYEQYF | TGTGCCAGCAGCTCGCCGAGAGGATACTCCTACGAGCAGTACTTC